This T cell receptor beta chain was documented in a study of blood T cells in healthy people across ages. Study-level results: Since the PBMCs were unsorted, naive and antigen-experienced cells could not be conclusively compared. One million T cells yielded diversity estimates that were considered underestimates. Both naive CD4+ cell counts and diversity were greater in long-lived donors than in aged donors.

Each sample provided at least 6 micrograms of extracted total RNA. From germline, CDR1 is KGHDR and CDR2 SFDVKD. Trimming pared 5 bases from V and 1 base from J, leaving 18 bases between. CDR3 length: 17 residues. Comments on this clonotype: Its antigen remains unknown.

A second roughly 6 to 12 cycle PCR used barcoded and J-beta primers. TCRdb called the 5' RACE reads again in MiXCR, with one record for every CDR3 protein. The table lists approximately 800,000 distinct CDR3 sequences, 45% to 70% of them singletons. V usage is TRBV24-1 and J usage is TRBJ2-3; maybe TRBD1 (8 bases). The receptor was derived from a man aged 40-49 years in good health. The sample comprised blood. The CDR3 DNA reads TGTGCCACCAGTGGCCCAAAACAGGGGGGGTGCACAGATACGCAGTATTTT. Translation gives CATSGPKQGGCTDTQYF.